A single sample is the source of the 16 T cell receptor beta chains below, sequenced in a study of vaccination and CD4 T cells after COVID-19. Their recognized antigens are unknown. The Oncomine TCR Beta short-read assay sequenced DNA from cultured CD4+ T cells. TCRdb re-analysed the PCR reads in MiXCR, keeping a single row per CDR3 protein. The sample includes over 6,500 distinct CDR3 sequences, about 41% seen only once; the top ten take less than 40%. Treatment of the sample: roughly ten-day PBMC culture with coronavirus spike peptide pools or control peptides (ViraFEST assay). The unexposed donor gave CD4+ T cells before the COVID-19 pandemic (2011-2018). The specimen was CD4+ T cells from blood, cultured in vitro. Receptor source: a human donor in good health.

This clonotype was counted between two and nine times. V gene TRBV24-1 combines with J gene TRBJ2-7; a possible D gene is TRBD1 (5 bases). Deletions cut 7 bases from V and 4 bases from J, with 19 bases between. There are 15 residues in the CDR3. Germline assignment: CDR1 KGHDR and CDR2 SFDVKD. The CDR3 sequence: CATRWGSRCGYEQYF. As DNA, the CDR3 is TGTGCCACCAGGTGGGGCTCCCGATGTGGGTACGAGCAGTACTTC.

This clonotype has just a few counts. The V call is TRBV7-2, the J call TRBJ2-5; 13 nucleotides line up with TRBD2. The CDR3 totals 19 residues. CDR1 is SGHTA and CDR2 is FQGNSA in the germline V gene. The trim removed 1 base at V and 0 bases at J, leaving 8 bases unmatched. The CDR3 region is CASSLGITSGGVYQETQYF. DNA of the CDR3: TGTGCCAGCAGCTTAGGGATTACTAGCGGGGGGGTGTACCAAGAGACCCAGTACTTC.

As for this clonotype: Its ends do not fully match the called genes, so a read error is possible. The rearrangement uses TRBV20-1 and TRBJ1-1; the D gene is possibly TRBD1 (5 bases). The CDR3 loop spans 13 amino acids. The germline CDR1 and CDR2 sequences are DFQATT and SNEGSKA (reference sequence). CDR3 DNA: TGCGGTGCTGCGACCGGGACCGACACTGAAGCTTTCTTT. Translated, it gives CGAATGTDTEAFF.

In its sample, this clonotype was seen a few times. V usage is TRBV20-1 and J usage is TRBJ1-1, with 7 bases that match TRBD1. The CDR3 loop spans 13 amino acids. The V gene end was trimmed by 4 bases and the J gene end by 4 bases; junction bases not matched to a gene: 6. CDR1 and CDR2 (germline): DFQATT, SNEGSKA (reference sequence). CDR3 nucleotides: TGCAGTGCTACCCGACAGGGATCCACTGAAGCTTTCTTT. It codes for CSATRQGSTEAFF.

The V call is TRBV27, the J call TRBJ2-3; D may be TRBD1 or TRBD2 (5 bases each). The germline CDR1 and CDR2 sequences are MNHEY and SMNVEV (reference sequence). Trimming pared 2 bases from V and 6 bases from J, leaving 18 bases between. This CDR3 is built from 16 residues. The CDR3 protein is CASSLDYRDPRDTQYF. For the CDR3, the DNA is TGTGCCAGCAGTTTAGATTATCGGGACCCTCGGGATACGCAGTATTTT.

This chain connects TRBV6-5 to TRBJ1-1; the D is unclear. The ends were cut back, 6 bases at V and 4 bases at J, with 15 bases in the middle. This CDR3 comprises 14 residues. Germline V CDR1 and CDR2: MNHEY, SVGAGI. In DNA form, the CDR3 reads TGTGCCAGCAGCTACCGTCGGGGTTTCACTGAAGCTTTCTTT. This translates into CASSYRRGFTEAFF.

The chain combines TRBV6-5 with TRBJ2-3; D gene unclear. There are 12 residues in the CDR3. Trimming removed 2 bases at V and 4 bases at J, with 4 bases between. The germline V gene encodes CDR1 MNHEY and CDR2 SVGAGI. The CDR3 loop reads CASSYNPDTQYF. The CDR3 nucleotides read TGTGCCAGCAGTTACAACCCAGATACGCAGTATTTT.

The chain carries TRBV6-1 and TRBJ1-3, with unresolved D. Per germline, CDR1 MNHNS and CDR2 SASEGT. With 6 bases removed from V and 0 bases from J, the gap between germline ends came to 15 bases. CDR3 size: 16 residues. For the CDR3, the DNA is TGTGCCAGCAGCCCCCTCAGTCCATACTCTGGAAACACCATATATTTT. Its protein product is CASSPLSPYSGNTIYF.

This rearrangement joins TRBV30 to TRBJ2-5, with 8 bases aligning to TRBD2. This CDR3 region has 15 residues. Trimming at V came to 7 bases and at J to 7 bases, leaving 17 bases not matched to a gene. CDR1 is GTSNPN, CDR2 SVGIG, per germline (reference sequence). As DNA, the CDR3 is TGTGCCTACCGACTAGCGACCTATGGCGCCGGGACCCAGTACTTC. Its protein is CAYRLATYGAGTQYF.

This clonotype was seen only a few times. The CDR3 coding sequence is TGTGCCATCAGGGGACAGGGGAACTCACCCCTCCACTTT. This codes for CAIRGQGNSPLHF. The rearrangement links TRBV10-3 to TRBJ1-6, with 10 bases fitting TRBD1. The germline V gene has CDR1 ENHRY and CDR2 SYGVKD. This CDR3 region has 13 residues. The trim removed 6 bases at V and 10 bases at J, leaving 3 bases unmatched.

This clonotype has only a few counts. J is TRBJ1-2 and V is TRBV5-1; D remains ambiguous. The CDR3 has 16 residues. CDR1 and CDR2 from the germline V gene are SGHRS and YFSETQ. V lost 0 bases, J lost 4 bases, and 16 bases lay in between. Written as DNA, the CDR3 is TGCGCCAGCAGCTTGGGGGTGGGCGCGGGGAGCTATGGCTACACCTTC. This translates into CASSLGVGAGSYGYTF.

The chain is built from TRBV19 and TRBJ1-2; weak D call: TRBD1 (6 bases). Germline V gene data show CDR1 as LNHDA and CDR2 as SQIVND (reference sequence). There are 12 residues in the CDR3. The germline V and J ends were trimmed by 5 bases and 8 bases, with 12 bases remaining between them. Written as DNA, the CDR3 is TGTGCCAGTAGTGGGGGCAGGACAGGCTACACCTTC. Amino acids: CASSGGRTGYTF.

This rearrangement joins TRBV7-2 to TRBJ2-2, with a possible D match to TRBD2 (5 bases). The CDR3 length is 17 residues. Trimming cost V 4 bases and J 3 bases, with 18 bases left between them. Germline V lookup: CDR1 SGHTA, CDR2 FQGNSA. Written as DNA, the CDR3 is TGTGCCAGCAGCTCCGTCGGGGTGGGAAGCCACACCGGGGAGCTGTTTTTT. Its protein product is CASSSVGVGSHTGELFF.

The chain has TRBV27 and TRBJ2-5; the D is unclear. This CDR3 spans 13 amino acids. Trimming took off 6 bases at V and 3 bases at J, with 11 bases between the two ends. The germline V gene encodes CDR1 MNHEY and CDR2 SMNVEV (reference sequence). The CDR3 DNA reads TGTGCCAGCAGCCAATCCTGGGAAGAGACCCAGTACTTC. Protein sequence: CASSQSWEETQYF.

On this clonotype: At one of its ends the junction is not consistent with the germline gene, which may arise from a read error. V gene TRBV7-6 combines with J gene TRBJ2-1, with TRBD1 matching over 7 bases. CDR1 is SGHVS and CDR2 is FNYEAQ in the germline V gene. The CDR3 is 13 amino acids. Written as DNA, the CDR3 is TGTGCTAGCAGCTTCGGACAGGCGGGTGAGCAGTTCTTC. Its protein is CASSFGQAGEQFF.

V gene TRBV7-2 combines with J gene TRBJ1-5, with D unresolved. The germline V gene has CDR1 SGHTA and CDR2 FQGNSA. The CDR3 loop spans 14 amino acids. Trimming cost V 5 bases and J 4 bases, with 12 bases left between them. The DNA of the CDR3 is TGTGCCAGCAGCCCCGACGGGGTGAATCAGCCCCAGCATTTT. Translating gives CASSPDGVNQPQHF.